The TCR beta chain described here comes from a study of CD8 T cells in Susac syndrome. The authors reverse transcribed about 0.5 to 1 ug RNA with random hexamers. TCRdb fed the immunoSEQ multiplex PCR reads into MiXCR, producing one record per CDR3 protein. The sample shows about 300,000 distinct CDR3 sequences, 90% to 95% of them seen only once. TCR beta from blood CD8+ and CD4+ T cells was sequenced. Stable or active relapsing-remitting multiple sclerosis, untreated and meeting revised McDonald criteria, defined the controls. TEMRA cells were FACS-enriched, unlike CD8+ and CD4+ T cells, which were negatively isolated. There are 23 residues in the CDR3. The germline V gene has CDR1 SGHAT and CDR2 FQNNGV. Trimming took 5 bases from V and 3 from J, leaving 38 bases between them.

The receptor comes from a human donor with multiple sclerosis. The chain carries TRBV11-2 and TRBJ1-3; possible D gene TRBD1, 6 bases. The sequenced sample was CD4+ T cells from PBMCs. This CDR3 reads CASSDDSEEAPTKEGDLGNTIYF. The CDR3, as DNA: TGTGCCAGCAGCGATGACAGCGAAGAAGCACCTACAAAAGAGGGGGACCTTGGAAACACCATATATTTT.